What follows describes a single TCR beta chain. Its cognate antigen is unknown. The V end was cut by 6 bases, the J end by 6 bases, with 15 bases between. The CDR3 length is 13 residues. The germline gives CDR1 SGHTA, CDR2 FQGNSA. The data are from a study of cytomegalovirus exposure and HLA in healthy donors. Libraries were prepared by immunoSEQ multiplex PCR; TCRdb keeps only in-frame clonotypes and omits some of them. The sample holds some 46,000 clones, approximately 90% seen once. Points from the study as a whole: Cytomegalovirus status was reportedly diagnosed by the classifier with high sensitivity and specificity. Cytomegalovirus association was listed for 150 or so TCR beta chains.

This sequence was found in a man between 18 and 29 years old in good health and CMV-seronegative. The sequenced material came from PBMCs. This rearrangement joins TRBV7-2 to TRBJ2-7; D may be TRBD1 (5 bases). CDR3 DNA: TGTGCCAGCAGAAGAATGTCAGGGTCCGAGCAGTACTTC. Its translation: CASRRMSGSEQYF.